The 25 T cell receptor beta chains given below trace back to one sample, sequenced in a study of identical twins. TCRdb passed the 5' RACE reads through MiXCR, listing each CDR3 protein once. The repertoire holds roughly 470,000 distinct CDR3 sequences, with 13% to 15% as singletons. These sequences were also reported in another study, on yellow fever vaccine responses in identical twins.

Sequencing was performed on CD4+ T cells sorted from blood. Receptors originate from a young woman in good health.

Only a few counts were recorded for this clonotype. The V call is TRBV7-2, the J call TRBJ2-7; either TRBD1 or TRBD2 may supply D (6 bases each). The V end lost 2 bases, the J end lost 5 bases, and 13 bases lay between the germline ends. CDR3 size: 14 residues. From germline, CDR1 is SGHTA and CDR2 FQGNSA. The CDR3: CASSLRGTYNEQYF. The CDR3 bases are TGTGCCAGCAGCTTACGGGGGACATACAACGAGCAGTACTTC.

This clonotype was detected a few times. The chain joins TRBV12-3 or TRBV12-4 to TRBJ1-5, with unresolved D. Trimming cost V 3 bases and J 3 bases, with 9 bases left between them. This CDR3 comprises 14 residues. CDR3 nucleotides: TGTGCCAGCAGTTTTCGAGGGAACAATCAGCCCCAGCATTTT. It is translated as CASSFRGNNQPQHF.

In this sample, this clonotype turned up a few times. The gene calls are TRBV6-1 and TRBJ1-2; D perhaps matches TRBD1 (5 bases). The CDR3 totals 14 residues. The V end was cut by 6 bases, the J end by 5 bases, with 16 bases between. Germline V lookup: CDR1 MNHNS, CDR2 SASEGT. The CDR3 nucleotides read TGTGCCAGCAGCCGGGGACGGAACTTATATGGCTACACCTTC. It is translated as CASSRGRNLYGYTF.

This clonotype was seen a few times. The rearrangement uses TRBV6-1 and TRBJ2-1, with 9 bases aligning to TRBD1. The V gene end was trimmed by 6 bases and the J gene end by 5 bases; junction bases not matched to a gene: 5. Per germline, CDR1 MNHNS and CDR2 SASEGT. The CDR3 length is 14 residues. CDR3 in amino acids: CASRVTGGHNEQFF. In DNA form, the CDR3 reads TGTGCCAGCAGAGTTACAGGGGGCCACAATGAGCAGTTCTTC.

The CDR3 sequence is CASSWVSGGAADTQYF. The CDR3 DNA reads TGTGCCAGCAGTTGGGTTAGCGGGGGGGCAGCAGATACGCAGTATTTT. The V call is TRBV6-5, the J call TRBJ2-3, with TRBD2 identical over 11 bases. Germline V lookup: CDR1 MNHEY, CDR2 SVGAGI. CDR3 length: 16 amino acids. Trimming at V came to 4 bases and at J to 4 bases, leaving 7 bases not matched to a gene.

This clonotype was recorded a few times. The genes are TRBV30 and TRBJ2-1, with D perhaps assigned TRBD1 or TRBD2 (6 bases each). Per germline, CDR1 GTSNPN and CDR2 SVGIG (reference sequence). This CDR3 contains 16 residues. Between the trimmed V and J ends, which lost 2 bases and 0 bases, there was a span of 14 bases. The CDR3 here is CAWSSGAGLSYNEQFF. CDR3 nucleotide sequence: TGTGCCTGGAGTTCGGGGGCAGGACTCTCCTACAATGAGCAGTTCTTC.

This clonotype was counted a few times. The chain couples TRBV5-1 to TRBJ2-3, with 8 bases that match TRBD1. The CDR3 has 15 amino acids. In germline, CDR1 is SGHRS, CDR2 YFSETQ. After removal of 3 bases from V and 3 bases from J, the junction contained 6 bases not matched to a gene. CDR3 nucleotides: TGCGCCAGCAGCTGGGGGGACAGGAAAACAGATACGCAGTATTTT. It specifies CASSWGDRKTDTQYF.

This rearrangement joins TRBV20-1 to TRBJ2-7, with 13 nucleotides matching TRBD2. This CDR3 is 19 amino acids long. The germline gives CDR1 DFQATT, CDR2 SNEGSKA (reference sequence). With 0 bases clipped from V and 2 bases from J, the junction kept 13 bases outside the gene matches. Here the CDR3 DNA reads TGCAGTGCTAGAGATATTCAAGGCGGGACTAGCGGGAAACCCTACGAGCAGTACTTC. Its translation is CSARDIQGGTSGKPYEQYF.

This clonotype has a handful of counts. This sequence joins TRBV3-1 and TRBJ2-1, with 10 bases identical to TRBD2. CDR3 length: 16 amino acids. Germline V gene data show CDR1 as LGHDT and CDR2 as YNNKEL (reference sequence). Trimming at V came to 0 bases and at J to 3 bases, leaving 2 bases not matched to a gene. Here the CDR3 DNA reads TGTGCCAGCAGCCAAGATCGACTAGCGGGCTACAATGAGCAGTTCTTC. This codes for CASSQDRLAGYNEQFF.

This clonotype showed up just a few times. The CDR3 sequence: CASSRDTNYEQYF. CDR3 coding DNA: TGTGCCAGCAGCAGGGACACCAACTACGAGCAGTACTTC. This chain joins TRBV7-6 and TRBJ2-7, with TRBD1 as a possible D gene (6 bases). This CDR3 has 13 residues. V lost 5 bases, J lost 3 bases, and 11 bases lay in between. The V gene's germline CDR1 is SGHVS and CDR2 FNYEAQ.

The table lists this clonotype with a few counts. J is TRBJ2-1 and V is TRBV18; 9 positions agree with TRBD2. Germline CDR1 is KGHSH and CDR2 is LQKENI. This CDR3 contains 16 residues. The trim removed 8 bases at V and 6 bases at J, leaving 14 bases unmatched. This chain's CDR3 is CASVVGLAGTSNEQFF. CDR3 nucleotides: TGTGCCAGCGTCGTCGGGCTAGCGGGGACCTCCAATGAGCAGTTCTTC.

CDR3 amino acids: CAKTTGLDGYTF. CDR3 sequence (DNA): TGTGCTAAAACAACAGGGCTGGATGGCTACACCTTC. This chain links TRBV30 with TRBJ1-2; perhaps TRBD1 as D (6 bases). The CDR3 is made up of 12 amino acids. Per germline, CDR1 GTSNPN and CDR2 SVGIG (reference sequence).

The rearrangement joins TRBV24-1 to TRBJ1-1, with 8 bases matching TRBD1. The germline CDR1 and CDR2 sequences are KGHDR and SFDVKD. V trimming: 5 bases; J trimming: 5 bases; junction bases outside the gene matches: 3. CDR3 length: 13 residues. For the CDR3, the DNA is TGTGCCACCAGTGCCAGACAGGGGACTGAAGCTTTCTTT. It codes for CATSARQGTEAFF.

The chain links TRBV7-8 to TRBJ2-7; tentatively, D is TRBD1 or TRBD2 (5 bases each). Germline CDR1 is SGHVS and CDR2 is FQNEAQ. The CDR3 loop spans 15 amino acids. Trimming took off 5 bases at V and 2 bases at J, with 16 bases between the two ends. For the CDR3, the DNA is TGTGCCAGCAGCCGGGGCAGACAGCTCACCTACGAGCAGTACTTC. It codes for CASSRGRQLTYEQYF. Using reference TRBV7-8 and TRBJ2-7 for the parts outside the CDR3, the full variable domain is GAGVSQSPRYKVAKRGQDVALRCDPISGHVSLFWYQQALGQGPEFLTYFQNEAQLDKSGLPSDRFFAERPEGSVSTLKIQRTQQEDSAVYLCASSRGRQLTYEQYFGPGTRLTVT.

V and J are TRBV20-1 and TRBJ2-7; 11 bases fit TRBD2. Germline CDR1 and CDR2: DFQATT and SNEGSKA (reference sequence). Trimming at V came to 6 bases and at J to 6 bases, leaving 16 bases not matched to a gene. CDR3 length: 16 amino acids. DNA of the CDR3: TGCAGTGCAACACTAGCGGGAGTTGGGGGAGGGGGCGAGCAGTACTTC. Translated: CSATLAGVGGGGEQYF.

This clonotype came up a few times. The J gene is TRBJ1-2, the V gene TRBV27; no firm D call. This CDR3 is built from 13 residues. V was pared by 5 bases and J by 8 bases, with 15 bases between. The germline V gene encodes CDR1 MNHEY and CDR2 SMNVEV (reference sequence). This CDR3 reads CASSERPLGGYTF. The DNA for the CDR3 is TGTGCCAGCAGTGAAAGACCCCTGGGGGGCTACACCTTC.

The rearrangement uses TRBV7-9 and TRBJ2-5, with D uncertain. V lost 6 bases to trimming and J lost 1 base, with 12 bases between them. Germline V gene sequence: CDR1 SEHNR, CDR2 FQNEAQ (reference sequence). The CDR3 contains 14 residues. The DNA of the CDR3 is TGTGCCAGCAGACCAAGGGTTACCCAAGAGACCCAGTACTTC. Its translation is CASRPRVTQETQYF.

This clonotype has more than one count but fewer than ten. The chain links TRBV28 to TRBJ2-1, with D perhaps TRBD2 (6 bases). V dropped 10 bases and J dropped 2 bases, with 12 bases sitting between them. Germline CDR1 MDHEN, CDR2 SYDVKM. CDR3 length: 13 amino acids. The chain's CDR3 is CATRGGPYNEQFF. The CDR3 coding sequence is TGTGCCACTCGGGGAGGCCCCTACAATGAGCAGTTCTTC.

The chain links TRBV6-1 to TRBJ2-1; 9 bases are a match to TRBD1. Trimming took 6 bases from V and 10 from J; bases not matched to a gene: 10. The length of the CDR3 is 14 residues. The germline gives CDR1 MNHNS, CDR2 SASEGT. CDR3 sequence (DNA): TGTGCCAGCAGAATCGGGACAGGGTCTAGGGAGCAGTTCTTC. Its protein is CASRIGTGSREQFF.

V gene TRBV27 combines with J gene TRBJ2-7; 13 nucleotides line up with TRBD2. CDR3 size: 15 residues. J lost 3 bases, V lost 5 bases, and 4 bases had no gene match. Germline V lookup: CDR1 MNHEY, CDR2 SMNVEV (reference sequence). The CDR3 sequence: CASSTGLAGVYEQYF. The CDR3, as DNA: TGTGCCAGCAGTACTGGACTAGCGGGGGTCTACGAGCAGTACTTC.

In its sample, this clonotype was seen a few times. The chain carries TRBV3-1 and TRBJ2-7; 9 nucleotides line up with TRBD2. Germline loops: CDR1 LGHDT, CDR2 YNNKEL (reference sequence). Trimming at V came to 2 bases and at J to 3 bases, leaving 8 bases not matched to a gene. This CDR3 comprises 16 residues. CDR3 amino acids: CASSQPNSGGYYEQYF. In DNA, the CDR3 is TGTGCCAGCAGCCAACCGAATAGCGGGGGATACTACGAGCAGTACTTC.

In its sample, this clonotype was seen a few times. V usage is TRBV20-1 and J usage is TRBJ2-7, with a possible D match to TRBD2 (5 bases). This CDR3 is built from 15 residues. V lost 0 bases to trimming and J lost 3 bases, with 15 bases between them. The V gene's germline CDR1 is DFQATT and CDR2 SNEGSKA (reference sequence). As DNA, the CDR3 is TGCAGTGCTAGAGAAGTATCTGGACTCGACTACGAGCAGTACTTC. Its translation: CSAREVSGLDYEQYF.

This clonotype was detected a few times. The chain combines TRBV4-2 with TRBJ2-1, with D tentatively TRBD1 (7 bases). Trimming took 0 bases from V and 3 from J, leaving 12 bases between them. Per the germline V gene, CDR1 is LGHNA and CDR2 is YNFKEQ. The CDR3 is made up of 16 amino acids. The DNA for the CDR3 is TGTGCCAGCAGCCAAGATTGGAGGGACAGCTACAATGAGCAGTTCTTC. Its protein is CASSQDWRDSYNEQFF.

The chain joins TRBV7-8 to TRBJ2-3; tentatively, D is TRBD1 (5 bases). Per the germline V gene, CDR1 is SGHVS and CDR2 is FQNEAQ. The ends were cut back, 3 bases at V and 2 bases at J, with 9 bases in the middle. The CDR3 consists of 14 residues. The CDR3 coding sequence is TGTGCCAGCAGCTTCAGGGTTAACACAGATACGCAGTATTTT. This codes for CASSFRVNTDTQYF.

In this sample, this clonotype turned up once. CDR3 in amino acids: CASRRTTGGGEQYF. CDR3 coding DNA: TGTGCCAGCAGGAGAACGACAGGGGGCGGCGAGCAGTACTTC. V gene TRBV6-2 or TRBV6-3 combines with J gene TRBJ2-7; TRBD1 aligns across 10 bases. Germline V gene sequence: CDR1 MNHEY, CDR2 SVGEGT. The junction had 8 bases not matched to a gene; V was cut back by 6 bases and J by 6 bases. The CDR3 length is 14 residues.